Listed here are 6 T cell receptor beta chains from one sample, sequenced in a study of technical replicates of blood from four donors. Generated by immunoSEQ multiplex PCR, the TCRdb table keeps only in-frame clones and is missing some. The repertoire holds about 85,000 clones, around 94% seen once, with 0.2% to 0.3% in the top ten. Sequencing used T cells isolated from PBMCs. The receptors were gathered from a human donor in good health.

This clone was detected once. The chain links TRBV5-4 to TRBJ2-7, with a weak D call TRBD1 (6 bases). The V gene lost 0 bases and the J gene lost 4 bases, with 11 bases spanning the gap. The germline V gene encodes CDR1 SGHNT and CDR2 YYREEE (reference sequence). The CDR3 length is 14 residues. The CDR3 loop is CASSLDRAAYEQYF. The CDR3 DNA reads as TGTGCCAGCAGCTTGGACAGGGCTGCGTACGAGCAGTACTTC.

The chain recombines TRBV10-2 with TRBJ2-2, with TRBD2 matching 7 bases. CDR1 and CDR2 from the germline V gene are WSHSY and SAAADI. The CDR3 totals 15 residues. V lost 6 bases to trimming and J lost 2 bases; unmatched junction nucleotides: 6. The CDR3: CASRDPAGNTGELFF. DNA of the CDR3: TGCGCCAGCAGAGACCCAGCGGGAAACACCGGGGAGCTGTTTTTT.

The chain joins TRBV11-2 to TRBJ1-1, with D tentatively TRBD1 (6 bases). In germline, CDR1 is SGHAT, CDR2 FQNNGV. The CDR3 is 18 amino acids. Trimming removed 2 bases from V and 5 bases from J, with 24 bases in between. CDR3 in amino acids: CASSLFTPYIQGLTEAFF. As DNA, the CDR3 is TGTGCCAGCAGCTTATTCACTCCCTATATACAGGGCTTGACTGAAGCTTTCTTT.

The chain joins TRBV5-1 to TRBJ2-3; 8 bases are a match to TRBD2. CDR3 length equals 19 residues. Germline values: CDR1 SGHRS, CDR2 YFSETQ. V shed 3 bases and J 2 bases; nucleotides not matched to a gene: 17. CDR3 amino acids: CASSSLSPRLARDTDTQYF. The CDR3 coding sequence is TGCGCCAGCAGCTCCCTTAGCCCCCGACTAGCGAGAGACACAGATACGCAGTATTTT.

The rearrangement links TRBV4-1 to TRBJ2-7; 10 positions agree with TRBD1. Germline V gene data show CDR1 as MGHRA and CDR2 as YSYEKL. The CDR3 spans 15 residues. The J segment lost 4 bases and the V segment lost 0 bases, leaving 3 bases of the junction unmatched. DNA of the CDR3: TGCGCCAGCAGCCAAGATTCGGGACAGGGGTACGAGCAGTACTTC. It translates to CASSQDSGQGYEQYF.

The chain combines TRBV19 with TRBJ1-3; a weak D match, TRBD1 (5 bases). Germline CDR1 reads LNHDA; CDR2 reads SQIVND (reference sequence). The ends were cut back, 4 bases at V and 0 bases at J, with 7 bases in the middle. The CDR3 loop spans 14 amino acids. CDR3 sequence reads: CASSRGNSGNTIYF. CDR3 DNA sequence: TGTGCCAGTAGTAGGGGCAACTCTGGAAACACCATATATTTT.